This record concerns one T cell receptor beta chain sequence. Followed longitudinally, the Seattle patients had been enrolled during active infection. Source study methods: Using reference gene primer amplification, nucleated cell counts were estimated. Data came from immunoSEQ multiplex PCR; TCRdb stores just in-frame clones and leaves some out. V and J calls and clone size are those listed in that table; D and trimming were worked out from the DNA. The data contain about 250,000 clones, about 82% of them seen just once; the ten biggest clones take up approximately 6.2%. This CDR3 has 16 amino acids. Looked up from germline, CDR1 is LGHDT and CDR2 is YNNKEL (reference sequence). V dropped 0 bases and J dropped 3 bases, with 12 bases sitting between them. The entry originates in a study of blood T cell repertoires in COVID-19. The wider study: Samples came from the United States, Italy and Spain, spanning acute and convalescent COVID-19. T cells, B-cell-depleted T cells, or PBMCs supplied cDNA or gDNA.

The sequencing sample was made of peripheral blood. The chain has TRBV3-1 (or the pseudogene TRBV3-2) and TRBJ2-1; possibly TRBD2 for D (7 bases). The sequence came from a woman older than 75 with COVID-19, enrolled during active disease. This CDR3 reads CASSQDRGAFYNEQFF. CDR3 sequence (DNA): TGTGCCAGCAGCCAAGACCGGGGGGCGTTCTACAATGAGCAGTTCTTC.